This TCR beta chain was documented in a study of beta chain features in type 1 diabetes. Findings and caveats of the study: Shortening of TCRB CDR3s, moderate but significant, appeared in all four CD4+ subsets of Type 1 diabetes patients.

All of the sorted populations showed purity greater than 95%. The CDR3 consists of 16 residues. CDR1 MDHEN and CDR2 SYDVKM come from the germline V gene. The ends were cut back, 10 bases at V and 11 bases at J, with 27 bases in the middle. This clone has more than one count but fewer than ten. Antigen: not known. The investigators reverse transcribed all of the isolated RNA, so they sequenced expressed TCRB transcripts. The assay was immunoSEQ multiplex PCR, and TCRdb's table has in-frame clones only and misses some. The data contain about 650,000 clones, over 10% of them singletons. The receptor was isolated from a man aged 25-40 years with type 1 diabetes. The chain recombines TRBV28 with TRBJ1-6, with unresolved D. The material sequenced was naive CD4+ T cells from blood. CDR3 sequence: CATHTPLGGGTTPLHF. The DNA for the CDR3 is TGTGCCACCCACACCCCGCTCGGTGGAGGCACGACACCCCTCCACTTT. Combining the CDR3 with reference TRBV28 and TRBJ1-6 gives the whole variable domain DVKVTQSSRYLVKRTGEKVFLECVQDMDHENMFWYRQDPGLGLRLIYFSYDVKMKEKGDIPEGYSVSREKKERFSLILESASTNQTSMYLCATHTPLGGGTTPLHFGNGTRLTVT.